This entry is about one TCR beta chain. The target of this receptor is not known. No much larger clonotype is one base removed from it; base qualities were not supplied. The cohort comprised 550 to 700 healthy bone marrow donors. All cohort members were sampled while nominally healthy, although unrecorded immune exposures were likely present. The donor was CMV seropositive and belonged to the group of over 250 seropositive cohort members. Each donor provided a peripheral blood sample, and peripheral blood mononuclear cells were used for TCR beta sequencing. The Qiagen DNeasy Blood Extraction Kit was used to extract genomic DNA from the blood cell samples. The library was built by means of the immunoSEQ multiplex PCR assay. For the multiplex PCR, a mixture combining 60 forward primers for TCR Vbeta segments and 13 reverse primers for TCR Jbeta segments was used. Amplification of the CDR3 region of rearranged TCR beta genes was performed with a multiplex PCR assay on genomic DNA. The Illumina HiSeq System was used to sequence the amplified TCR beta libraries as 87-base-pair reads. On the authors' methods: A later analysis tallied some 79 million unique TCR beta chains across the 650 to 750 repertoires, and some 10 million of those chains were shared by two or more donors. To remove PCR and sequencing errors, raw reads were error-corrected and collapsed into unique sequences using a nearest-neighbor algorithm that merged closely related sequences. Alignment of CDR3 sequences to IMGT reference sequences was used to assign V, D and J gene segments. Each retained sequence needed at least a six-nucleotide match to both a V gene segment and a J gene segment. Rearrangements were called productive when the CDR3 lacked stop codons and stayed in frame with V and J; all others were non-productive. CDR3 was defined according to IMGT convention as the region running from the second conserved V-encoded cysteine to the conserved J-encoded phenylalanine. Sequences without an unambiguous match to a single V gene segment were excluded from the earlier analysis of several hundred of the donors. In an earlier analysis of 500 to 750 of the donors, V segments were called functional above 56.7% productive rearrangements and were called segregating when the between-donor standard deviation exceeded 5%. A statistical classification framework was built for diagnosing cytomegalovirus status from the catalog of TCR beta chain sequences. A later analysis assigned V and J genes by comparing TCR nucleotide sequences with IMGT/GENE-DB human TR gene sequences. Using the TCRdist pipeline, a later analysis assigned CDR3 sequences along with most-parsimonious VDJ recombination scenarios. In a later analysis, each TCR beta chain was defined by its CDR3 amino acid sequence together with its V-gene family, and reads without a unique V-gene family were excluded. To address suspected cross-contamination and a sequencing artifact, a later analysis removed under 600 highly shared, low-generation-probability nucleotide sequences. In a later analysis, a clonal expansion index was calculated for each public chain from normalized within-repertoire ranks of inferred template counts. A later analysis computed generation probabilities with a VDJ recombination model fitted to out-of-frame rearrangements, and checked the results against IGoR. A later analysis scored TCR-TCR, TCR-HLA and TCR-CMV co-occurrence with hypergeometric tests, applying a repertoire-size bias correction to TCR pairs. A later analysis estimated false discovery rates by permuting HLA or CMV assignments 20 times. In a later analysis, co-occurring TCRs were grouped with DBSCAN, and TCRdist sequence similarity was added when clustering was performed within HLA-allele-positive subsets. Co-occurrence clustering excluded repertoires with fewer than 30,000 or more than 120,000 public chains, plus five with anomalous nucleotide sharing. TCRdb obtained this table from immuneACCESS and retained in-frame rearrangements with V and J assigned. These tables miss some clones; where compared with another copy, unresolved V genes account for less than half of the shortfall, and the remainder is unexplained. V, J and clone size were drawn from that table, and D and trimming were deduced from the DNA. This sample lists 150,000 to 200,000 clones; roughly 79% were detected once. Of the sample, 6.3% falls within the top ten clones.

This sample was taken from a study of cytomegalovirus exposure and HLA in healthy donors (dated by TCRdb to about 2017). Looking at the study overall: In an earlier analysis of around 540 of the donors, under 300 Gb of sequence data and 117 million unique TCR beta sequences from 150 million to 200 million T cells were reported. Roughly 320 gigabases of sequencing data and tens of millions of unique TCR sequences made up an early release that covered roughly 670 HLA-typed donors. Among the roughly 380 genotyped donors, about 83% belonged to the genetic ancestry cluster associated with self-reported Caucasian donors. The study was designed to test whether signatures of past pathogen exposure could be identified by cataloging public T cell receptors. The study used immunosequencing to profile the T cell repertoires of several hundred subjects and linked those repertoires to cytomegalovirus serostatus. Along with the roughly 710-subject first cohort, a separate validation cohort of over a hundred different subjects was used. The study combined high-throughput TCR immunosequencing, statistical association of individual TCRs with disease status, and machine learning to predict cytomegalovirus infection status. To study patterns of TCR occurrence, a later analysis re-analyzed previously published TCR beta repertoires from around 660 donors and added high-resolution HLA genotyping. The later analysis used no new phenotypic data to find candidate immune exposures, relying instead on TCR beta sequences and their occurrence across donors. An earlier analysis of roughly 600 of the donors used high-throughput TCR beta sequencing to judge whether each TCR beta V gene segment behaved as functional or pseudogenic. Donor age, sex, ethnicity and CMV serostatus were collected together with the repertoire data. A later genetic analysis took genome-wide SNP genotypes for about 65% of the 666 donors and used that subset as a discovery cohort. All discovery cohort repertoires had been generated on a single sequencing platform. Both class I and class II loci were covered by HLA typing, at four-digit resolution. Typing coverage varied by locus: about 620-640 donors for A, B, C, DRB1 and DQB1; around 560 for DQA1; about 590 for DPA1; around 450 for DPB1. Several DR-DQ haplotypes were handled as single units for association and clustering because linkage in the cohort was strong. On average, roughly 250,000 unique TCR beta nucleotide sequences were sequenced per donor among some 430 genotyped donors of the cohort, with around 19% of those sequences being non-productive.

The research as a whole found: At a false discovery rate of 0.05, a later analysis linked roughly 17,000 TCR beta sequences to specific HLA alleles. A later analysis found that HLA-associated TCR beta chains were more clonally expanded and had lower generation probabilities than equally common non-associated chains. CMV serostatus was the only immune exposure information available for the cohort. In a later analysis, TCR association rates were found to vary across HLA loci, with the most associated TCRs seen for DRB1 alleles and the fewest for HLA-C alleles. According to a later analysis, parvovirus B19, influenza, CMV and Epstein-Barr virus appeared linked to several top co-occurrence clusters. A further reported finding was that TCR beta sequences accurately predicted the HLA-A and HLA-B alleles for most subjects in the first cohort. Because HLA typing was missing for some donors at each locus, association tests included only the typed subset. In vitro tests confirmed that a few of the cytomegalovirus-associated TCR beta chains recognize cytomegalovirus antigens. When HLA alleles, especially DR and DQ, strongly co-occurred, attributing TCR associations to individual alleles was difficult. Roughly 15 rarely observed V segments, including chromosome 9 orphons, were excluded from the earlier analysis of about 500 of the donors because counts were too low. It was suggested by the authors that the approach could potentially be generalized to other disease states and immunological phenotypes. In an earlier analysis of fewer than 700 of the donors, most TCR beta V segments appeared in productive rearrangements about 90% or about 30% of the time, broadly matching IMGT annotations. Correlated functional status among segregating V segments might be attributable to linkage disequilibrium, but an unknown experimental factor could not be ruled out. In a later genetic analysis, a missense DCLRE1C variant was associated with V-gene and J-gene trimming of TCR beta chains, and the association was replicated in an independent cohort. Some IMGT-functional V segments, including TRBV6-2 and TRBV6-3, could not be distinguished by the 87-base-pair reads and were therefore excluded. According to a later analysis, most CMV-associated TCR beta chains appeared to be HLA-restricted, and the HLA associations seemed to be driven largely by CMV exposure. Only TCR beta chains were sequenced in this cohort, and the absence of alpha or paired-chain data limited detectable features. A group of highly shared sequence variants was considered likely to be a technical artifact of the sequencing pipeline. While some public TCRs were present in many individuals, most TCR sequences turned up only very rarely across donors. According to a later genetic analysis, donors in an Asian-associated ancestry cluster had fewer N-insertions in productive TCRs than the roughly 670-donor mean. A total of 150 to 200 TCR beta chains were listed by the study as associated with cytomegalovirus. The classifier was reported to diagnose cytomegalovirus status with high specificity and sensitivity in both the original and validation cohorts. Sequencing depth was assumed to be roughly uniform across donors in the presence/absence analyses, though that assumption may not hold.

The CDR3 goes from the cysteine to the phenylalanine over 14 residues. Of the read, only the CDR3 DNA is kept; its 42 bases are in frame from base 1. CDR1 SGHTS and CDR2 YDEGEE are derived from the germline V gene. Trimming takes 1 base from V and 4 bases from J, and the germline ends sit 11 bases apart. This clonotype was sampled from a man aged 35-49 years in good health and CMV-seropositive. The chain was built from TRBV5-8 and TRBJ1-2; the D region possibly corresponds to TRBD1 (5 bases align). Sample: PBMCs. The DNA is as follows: TGTGCCAGCAGCTTGAGGGGTTGGGCCTATGGCTACACCTTC. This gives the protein CASSLRGWAYGYTF.